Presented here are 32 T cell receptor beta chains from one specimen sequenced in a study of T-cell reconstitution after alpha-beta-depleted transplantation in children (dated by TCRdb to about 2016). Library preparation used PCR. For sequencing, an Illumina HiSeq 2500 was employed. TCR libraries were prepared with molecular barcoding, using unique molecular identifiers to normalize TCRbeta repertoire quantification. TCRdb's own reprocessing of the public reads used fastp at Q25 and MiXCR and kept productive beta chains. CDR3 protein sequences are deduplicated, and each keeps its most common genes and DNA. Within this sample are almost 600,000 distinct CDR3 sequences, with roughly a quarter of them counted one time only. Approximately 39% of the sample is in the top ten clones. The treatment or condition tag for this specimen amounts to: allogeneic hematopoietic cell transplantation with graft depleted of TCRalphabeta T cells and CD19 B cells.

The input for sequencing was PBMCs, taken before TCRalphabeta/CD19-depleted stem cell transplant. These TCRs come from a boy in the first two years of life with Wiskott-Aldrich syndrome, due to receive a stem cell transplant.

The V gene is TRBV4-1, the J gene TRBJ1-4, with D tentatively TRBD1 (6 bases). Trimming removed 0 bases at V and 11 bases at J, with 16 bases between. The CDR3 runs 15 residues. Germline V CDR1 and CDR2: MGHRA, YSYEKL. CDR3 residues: CASSQDLGALVKLFF. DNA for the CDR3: TGCGCCAGCAGCCAAGATCTGGGGGCTCTTGTGAAACTGTTTTTT.

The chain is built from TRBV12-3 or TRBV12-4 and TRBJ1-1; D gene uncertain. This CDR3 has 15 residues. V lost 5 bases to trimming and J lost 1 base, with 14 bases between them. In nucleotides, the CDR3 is TGTGCCAGCAGTCTAGAAAAGGCCGCGAACACTGAAGCTTTCTTT. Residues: CASSLEKAANTEAFF.

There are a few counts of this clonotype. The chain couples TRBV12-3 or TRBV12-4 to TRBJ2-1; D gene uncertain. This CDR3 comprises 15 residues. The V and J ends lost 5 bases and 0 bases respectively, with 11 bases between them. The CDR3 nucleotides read TGTGCCAGCAGTAAACTTCTCAGCTCCTACAATGAGCAGTTCTTC. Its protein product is CASSKLLSSYNEQFF.

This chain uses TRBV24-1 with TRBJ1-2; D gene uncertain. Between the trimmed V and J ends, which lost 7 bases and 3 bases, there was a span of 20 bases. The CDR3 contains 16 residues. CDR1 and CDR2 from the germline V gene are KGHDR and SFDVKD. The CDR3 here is CATRASRGVWDYGYTF. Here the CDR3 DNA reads TGTGCCACCAGGGCCTCTCGGGGAGTATGGGACTATGGCTACACCTTC.

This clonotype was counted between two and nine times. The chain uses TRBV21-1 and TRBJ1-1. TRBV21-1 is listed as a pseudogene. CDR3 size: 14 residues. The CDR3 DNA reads TGTGCCACCGGACCAAGACCGAAGAACACTGAAGCTTTCTTT. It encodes CATGPRPKNTEAFF.

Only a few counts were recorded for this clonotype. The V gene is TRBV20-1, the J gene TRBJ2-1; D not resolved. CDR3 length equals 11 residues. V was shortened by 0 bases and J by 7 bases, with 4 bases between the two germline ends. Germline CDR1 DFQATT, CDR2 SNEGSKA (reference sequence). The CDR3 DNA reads TGCAGTGCTAGAGACGTTAATGAGCAGTTCTTC. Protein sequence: CSARDVNEQFF.

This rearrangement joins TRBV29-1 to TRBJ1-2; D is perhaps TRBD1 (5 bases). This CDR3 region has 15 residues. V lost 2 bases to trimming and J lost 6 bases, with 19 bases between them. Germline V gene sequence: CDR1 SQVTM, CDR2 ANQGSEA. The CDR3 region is CSVEKPPYQGDGYTF. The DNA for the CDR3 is TGCAGCGTTGAAAAACCCCCTTATCAGGGAGATGGCTACACCTTC.

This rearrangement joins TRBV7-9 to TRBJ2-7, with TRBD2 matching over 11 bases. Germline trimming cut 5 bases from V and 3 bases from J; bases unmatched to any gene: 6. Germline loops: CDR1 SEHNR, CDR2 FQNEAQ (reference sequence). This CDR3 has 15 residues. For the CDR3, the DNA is TGTGCCAGCAGCGCCAGACTAGCGGGACTCTACGAGCAGTACTTC. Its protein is CASSARLAGLYEQYF.

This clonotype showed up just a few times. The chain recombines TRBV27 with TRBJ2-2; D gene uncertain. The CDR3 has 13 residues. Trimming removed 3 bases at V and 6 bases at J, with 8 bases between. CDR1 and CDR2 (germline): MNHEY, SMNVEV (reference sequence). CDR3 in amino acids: CASSFVGPGELFF. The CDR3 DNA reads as TGTGCCAGCAGTTTCGTCGGACCCGGGGAGCTGTTTTTT.

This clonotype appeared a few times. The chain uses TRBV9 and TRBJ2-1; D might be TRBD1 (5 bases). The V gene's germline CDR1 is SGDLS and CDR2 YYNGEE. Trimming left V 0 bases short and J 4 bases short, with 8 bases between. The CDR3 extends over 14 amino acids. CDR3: CASSVGGVYNEQFF. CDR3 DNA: TGTGCCAGCAGCGTAGGGGGCGTTTACAATGAGCAGTTCTTC.

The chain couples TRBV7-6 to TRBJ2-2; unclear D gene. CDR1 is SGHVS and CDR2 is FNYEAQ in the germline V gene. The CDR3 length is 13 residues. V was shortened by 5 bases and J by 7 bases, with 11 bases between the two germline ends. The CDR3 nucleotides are TGTGCCAGCAGCGTAACAGCCGGCGGGGAGCTGTTTTTT. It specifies CASSVTAGGELFF. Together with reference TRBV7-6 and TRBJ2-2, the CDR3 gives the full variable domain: GAGVSQSPRYKVTKRGQDVALRCDPISGHVSLYWYRQALGQGPEFLTYFNYEAQQDKSGLPNDRFSAERPEGSISTLTIQRTEQRDSAMYRCASSVTAGGELFFGEGSRLTVL.

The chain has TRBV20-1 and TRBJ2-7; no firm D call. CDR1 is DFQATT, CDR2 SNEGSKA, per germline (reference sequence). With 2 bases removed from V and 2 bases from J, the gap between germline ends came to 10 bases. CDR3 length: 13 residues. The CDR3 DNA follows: TGCAGTGCTAGACACCAAGGAGCCTACGAGCAGTACTTC. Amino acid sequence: CSARHQGAYEQYF.

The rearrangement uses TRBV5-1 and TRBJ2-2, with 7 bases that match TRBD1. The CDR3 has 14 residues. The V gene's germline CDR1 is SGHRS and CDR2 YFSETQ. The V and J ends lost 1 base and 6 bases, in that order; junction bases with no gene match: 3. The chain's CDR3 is CASSLTGVAGELFF. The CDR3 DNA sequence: TGCGCCAGCAGCTTGACAGGGGTTGCCGGGGAGCTGTTTTTT.

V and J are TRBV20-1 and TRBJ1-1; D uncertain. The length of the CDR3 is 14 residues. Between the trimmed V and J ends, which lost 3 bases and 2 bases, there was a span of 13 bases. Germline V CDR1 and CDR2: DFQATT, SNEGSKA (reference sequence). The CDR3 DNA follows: TGCAGTGCTAGTGCCTCAGGTGCTAACACTGAAGCTTTCTTT. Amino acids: CSASASGANTEAFF.

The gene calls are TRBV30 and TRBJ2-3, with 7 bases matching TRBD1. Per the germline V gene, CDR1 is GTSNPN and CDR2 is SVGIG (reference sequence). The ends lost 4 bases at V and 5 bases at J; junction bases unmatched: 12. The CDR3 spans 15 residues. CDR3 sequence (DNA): TGTGCCTGGACCACAGGGGAGAGTACCGTAGATACGCAGTATTTT. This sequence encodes CAWTTGESTVDTQYF.

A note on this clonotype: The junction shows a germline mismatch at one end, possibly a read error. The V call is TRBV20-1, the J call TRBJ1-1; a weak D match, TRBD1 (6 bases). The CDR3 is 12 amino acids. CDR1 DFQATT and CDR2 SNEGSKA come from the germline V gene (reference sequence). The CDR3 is CSAPRRDTEAFF. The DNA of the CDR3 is TGCAGTGCTCCTAGGAGGGACACCGAAGCTTTCTTT.

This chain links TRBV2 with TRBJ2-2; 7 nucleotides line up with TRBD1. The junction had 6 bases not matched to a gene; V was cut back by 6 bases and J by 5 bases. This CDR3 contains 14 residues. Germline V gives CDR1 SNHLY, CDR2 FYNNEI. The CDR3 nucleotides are TGTGCCAGCAGGGAGACAGGGCCTACCGGGGAGCTGTTTTTT. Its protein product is CASRETGPTGELFF. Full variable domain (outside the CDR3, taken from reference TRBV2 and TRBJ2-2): EPEVTQTPSHQVTQMGQEVILRCVPISNHLYFYWYRQILGQKVEFLVSFYNNEISEKSEIFDDQFSVERPDGSNFTLKIRSTKLEDSAMYFCASRETGPTGELFFGEGSRLTVL.

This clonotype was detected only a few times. The DNA of the CDR3 is TGCAGTGGGAGAGGGGGGATCCCTCTGAGCAATCAGCCCCAGCATTTT. It specifies CSGRGGIPLSNQPQHF. This chain uses TRBV20-1 with TRBJ1-5; a possible D gene is TRBD1 (6 bases). Trimming removed 7 bases from V and 1 base from J, with 20 bases in between. This CDR3 region has 16 residues. CDR1 is DFQATT, CDR2 SNEGSKA, per germline (reference sequence).

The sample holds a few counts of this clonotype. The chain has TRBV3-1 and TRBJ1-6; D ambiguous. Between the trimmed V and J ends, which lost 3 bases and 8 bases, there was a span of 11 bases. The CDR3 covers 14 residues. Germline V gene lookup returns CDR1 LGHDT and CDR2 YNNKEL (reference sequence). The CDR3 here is CASSQGSTDSPLHF. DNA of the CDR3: TGTGCCAGCAGCCAGGGCTCAACTGATTCACCCCTCCACTTT. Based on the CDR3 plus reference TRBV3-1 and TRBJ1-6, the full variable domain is DTAVSQTPKYLVTQMGNDKSIKCEQNLGHDTMYWYKQDSKKFLKIMFSYNNKELIINETVPNRFSPKSPDKAHLNLHINSLELGDSAVYFCASSQGSTDSPLHFGNGTRLTVT.

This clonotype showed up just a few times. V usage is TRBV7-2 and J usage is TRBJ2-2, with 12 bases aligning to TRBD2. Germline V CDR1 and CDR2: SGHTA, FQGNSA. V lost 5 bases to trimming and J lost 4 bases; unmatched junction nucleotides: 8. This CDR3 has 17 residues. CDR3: CASSATLAGGVTGELFF. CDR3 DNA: TGTGCCAGCAGCGCTACACTAGCGGGAGGCGTCACCGGGGAGCTGTTTTTT.

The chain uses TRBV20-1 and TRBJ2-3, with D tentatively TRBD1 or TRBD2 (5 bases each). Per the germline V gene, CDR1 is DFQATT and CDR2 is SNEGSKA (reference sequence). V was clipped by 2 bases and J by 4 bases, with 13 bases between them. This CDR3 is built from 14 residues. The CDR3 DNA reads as TGCAGTGCTAGATGGGGGAGTTGGGCAGATACGCAGTATTTT. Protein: CSARWGSWADTQYF.

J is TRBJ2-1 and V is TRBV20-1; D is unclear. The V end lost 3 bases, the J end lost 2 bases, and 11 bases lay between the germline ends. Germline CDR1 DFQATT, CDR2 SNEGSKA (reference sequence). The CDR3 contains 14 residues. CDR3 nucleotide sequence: TGCAGTGCTAGTCGAGCGTTTCCCTACAATGAGCAGTTCTTC. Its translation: CSASRAFPYNEQFF.

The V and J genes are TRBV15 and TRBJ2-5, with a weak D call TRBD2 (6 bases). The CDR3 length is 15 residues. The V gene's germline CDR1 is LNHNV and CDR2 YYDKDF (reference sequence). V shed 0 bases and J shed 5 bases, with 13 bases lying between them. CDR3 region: CATSRDLGEVETQYF. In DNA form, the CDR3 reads TGTGCCACCAGCAGAGATCTTGGGGAGGTCGAGACCCAGTACTTC.

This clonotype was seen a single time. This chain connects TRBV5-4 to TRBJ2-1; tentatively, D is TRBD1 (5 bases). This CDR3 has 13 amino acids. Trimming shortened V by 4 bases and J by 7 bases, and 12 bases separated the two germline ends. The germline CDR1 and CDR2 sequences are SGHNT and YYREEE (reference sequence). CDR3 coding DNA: TGTGCCAGCAGCACCCTGACAGAAAATGAGCAGTTCTTC. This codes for CASSTLTENEQFF.

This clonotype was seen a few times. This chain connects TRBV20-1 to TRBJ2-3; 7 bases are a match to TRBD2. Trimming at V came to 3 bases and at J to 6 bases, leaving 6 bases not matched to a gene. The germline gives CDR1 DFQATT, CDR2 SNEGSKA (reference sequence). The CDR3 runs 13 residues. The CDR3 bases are TGCAGTGCTAGCTCCAGCGGGATCGATACGCAGTATTTT. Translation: CSASSSGIDTQYF.

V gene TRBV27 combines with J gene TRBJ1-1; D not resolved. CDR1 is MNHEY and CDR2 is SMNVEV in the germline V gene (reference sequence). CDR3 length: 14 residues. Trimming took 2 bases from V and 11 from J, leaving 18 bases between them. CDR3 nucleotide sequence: TGTGCCAGCAGTTTACGGGGTCCAGTAAACTACGCTTTCTTT. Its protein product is CASSLRGPVNYAFF.

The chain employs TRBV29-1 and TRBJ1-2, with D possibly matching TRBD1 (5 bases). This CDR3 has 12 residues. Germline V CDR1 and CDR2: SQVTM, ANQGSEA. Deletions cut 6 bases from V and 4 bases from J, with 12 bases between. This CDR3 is CSVAGTGYGYTF. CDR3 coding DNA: TGCAGCGTGGCCGGGACCGGCTATGGCTACACCTTC.

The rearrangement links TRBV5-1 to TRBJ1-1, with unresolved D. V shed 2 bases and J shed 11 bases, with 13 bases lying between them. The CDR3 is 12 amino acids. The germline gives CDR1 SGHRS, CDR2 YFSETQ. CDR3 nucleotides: TGCGCCAGCAGCTTTTCCGGGCAGATGGCTTTCTTT. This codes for CASSFSGQMAFF.

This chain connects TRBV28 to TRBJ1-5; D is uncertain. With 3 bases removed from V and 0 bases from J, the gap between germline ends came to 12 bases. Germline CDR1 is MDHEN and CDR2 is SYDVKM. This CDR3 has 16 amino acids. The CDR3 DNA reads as TGTGCCAGCAGTTTGGGAGGGATTAATAGCAATCAGCCCCAGCATTTT. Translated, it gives CASSLGGINSNQPQHF.

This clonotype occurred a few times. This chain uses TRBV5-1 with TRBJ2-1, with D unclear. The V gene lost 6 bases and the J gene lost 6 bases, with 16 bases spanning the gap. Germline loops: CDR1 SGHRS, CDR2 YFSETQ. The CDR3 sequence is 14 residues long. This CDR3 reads CASIRSGSGNEQFF. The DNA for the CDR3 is TGCGCCAGCATTAGGTCAGGTTCAGGCAATGAGCAGTTCTTC.

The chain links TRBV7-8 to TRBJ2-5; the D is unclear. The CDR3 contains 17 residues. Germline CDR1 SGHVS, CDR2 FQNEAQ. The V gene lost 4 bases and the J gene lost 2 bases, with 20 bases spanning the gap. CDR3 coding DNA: TGTGCCAGCAGCTCCAGGAGTTGGGCGACCCCGCAAGAGACCCAGTACTTC. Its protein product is CASSSRSWATPQETQYF.

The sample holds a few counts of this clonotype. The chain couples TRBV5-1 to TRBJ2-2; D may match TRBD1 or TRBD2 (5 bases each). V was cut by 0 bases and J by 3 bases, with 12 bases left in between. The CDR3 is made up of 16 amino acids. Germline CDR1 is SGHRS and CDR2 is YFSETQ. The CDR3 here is CASSLGSGTDTGELFF. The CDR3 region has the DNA TGCGCCAGCAGCTTGGGGTCAGGGACGGACACCGGGGAGCTGTTTTTT.